The 30 T cell receptor beta chains given below trace back to one sample, sequenced in a study of blood T cells in healthy people across ages. Primers used in a second PCR of roughly 6 to 11 cycles were a sample-barcoded 5' primer and a J-beta primer mix. MiXCR, run by TCRdb on the 5' RACE reads, gives a single entry per CDR3 protein. Altogether 1.5 million to 2 million distinct CDR3 sequences are present, roughly 50% being singletons, with the ten largest covering 2.1%. The sequencing sample was made of blood. The receptor source for this set is a woman aged 40 to 50 in good health.

The CDR3, as DNA: TGTGCCAGCAGTTTTATGTCCCGGTCCCCAGACCAAAAACTGTTTTTT. It codes for CASSFMSRSPDQKLFF. The rearrangement links TRBV28 to TRBJ1-4; D is uncertain. V was clipped by 3 bases and J by 9 bases, with 20 bases between them. The CDR3 is made up of 16 amino acids. Germline V gene sequence: CDR1 MDHEN, CDR2 SYDVKM.

The CDR3 spells CASTLGHSTDTQYF. CDR3 sequence (DNA): TGTGCCAGCACCCTAGGACACAGCACAGATACGCAGTATTTT. This chain uses TRBV12-3 or TRBV12-4 with TRBJ2-3; possibly TRBD1 for D (5 bases). Between the trimmed V and J ends, which lost 7 bases and 0 bases, there was a span of 11 bases. The CDR3 sequence is 14 residues long.

This clonotype appeared a few times. This chain links TRBV27 with TRBJ2-5, with D unresolved. The ends were cut back, 6 bases at V and 2 bases at J, with 7 bases in the middle. CDR3 length: 12 residues. CDR1 MNHEY and CDR2 SMNVEV come from the germline V gene (reference sequence). The CDR3: CASRAKQETQYF. The CDR3 bases are TGTGCCAGCAGAGCCAAGCAAGAGACCCAGTACTTC.

In this sample, this clonotype turned up a few times. The CDR3 DNA follows: TGCGCCAGCAGCTCGGACAGGGGTTTCGGCAATGAGCAGTTCTTC. Encoded protein: CASSSDRGFGNEQFF. The chain joins TRBV5-1 to TRBJ2-1, with 9 bases that match TRBD1. This CDR3 has 15 residues. V was pared by 3 bases and J by 6 bases, with 7 bases of the junction left unmatched. CDR1 is SGHRS and CDR2 is YFSETQ in the germline V gene.

The rearrangement links TRBV6-6 to TRBJ2-2; D is ambiguous. There are 15 residues in the CDR3. CDR1 and CDR2 from the germline V gene are MNHNY and SVGAGI (reference sequence). V was pared by 0 bases and J by 5 bases, with 10 bases between. This CDR3 is CASSYSARPTGELFF. For the CDR3, the DNA is TGTGCCAGCAGTTACTCGGCCAGGCCAACCGGGGAGCTGTTTTTT.

The chain has TRBV7-9 and TRBJ2-5, with 12 bases matching TRBD1. V trimming: 4 bases; J trimming: 7 bases; junction bases outside the gene matches: 10. The V gene's germline CDR1 is SEHNR and CDR2 FQNEAQ (reference sequence). The CDR3 has 16 amino acids. The CDR3 sequence is CASSYTRGQGAGTQYF. The CDR3 bases are TGTGCCAGCAGCTATACCAGGGGACAGGGGGCAGGGACCCAGTACTTC.

The CDR3 region has the DNA TGTGCCAGCAGCTTGGCCGTAGTTCCTTACGAGCAGTTCTTC. Translating gives CASSLAVVPYEQFF. The chain recombines TRBV5-6 with TRBJ2-1; no firm D call. Germline V CDR1 and CDR2: SGHDT, YYEEEE. The CDR3 contains 14 residues. Trimming stripped 0 bases from V and 10 bases from J, with 14 bases between.

The chain employs TRBV4-3 and TRBJ2-1; TRBD1 is a possible D gene (6 bases). The CDR3 length is 15 residues. V was pared by 3 bases and J by 2 bases, with 11 bases between. Germline V gene data show CDR1 as LGHNA and CDR2 as YSLEER. This chain's CDR3 is CASSQGRTAYNEQFF. CDR3 nucleotide sequence: TGCGCCAGCAGCCAGGGCAGGACAGCCTACAATGAGCAGTTCTTC.

The chain has TRBV6-5 and TRBJ1-1; D may be TRBD1 (5 bases). Trimming stripped 10 bases from V and 1 base from J, with 10 bases between. Germline CDR1 reads MNHEY; CDR2 reads SVGAGI. This CDR3 region has 12 residues. CDR3 sequence reads: CATRTPNTEAFF. CDR3 DNA: TGTGCCACCCGGACACCGAACACTGAAGCTTTCTTT.

The J gene is TRBJ2-5, the V gene TRBV3-1; unclear D gene. This CDR3 has 14 residues. The V end was cut by 5 bases, the J end by 5 bases, with 15 bases between. The V gene's germline CDR1 is LGHDT and CDR2 YNNKEL (reference sequence). CDR3 DNA sequence: TGTGCCAGCAGCATAAGCAGCTTCGGGGAGACCCAGTACTTC. Amino acid sequence: CASSISSFGETQYF.

The chain joins TRBV11-2 to TRBJ2-7; tentative D call: TRBD2 (6 bases). V lost 4 bases and J lost 1, with 14 bases in between. The length of the CDR3 is 15 residues. Germline V gene data show CDR1 as SGHAT and CDR2 as FQNNGV. The CDR3 coding sequence is TGTGCCAGCAGCTCCCCGGACTACCCATCCTACGAGCAGTACTTC. Its protein is CASSSPDYPSYEQYF.

This clonotype was seen only a few times. The rearrangement uses TRBV4-1 and TRBJ1-5; 7 bases map to TRBD1. Trimming removed 0 bases from V and 7 bases from J; junction bases left unmatched: 6. The CDR3 totals 15 residues. The germline V gene has CDR1 MGHRA and CDR2 YSYEKL. CDR3 in amino acids: CASSQDQTGWQPQHF. The CDR3 coding sequence is TGCGCCAGCAGCCAAGATCAGACAGGGTGGCAGCCCCAGCATTTT.

The rearrangement uses TRBV4-2 and TRBJ2-3, with D perhaps TRBD2 (6 bases). Germline V gene lookup returns CDR1 LGHNA and CDR2 YNFKEQ. V was shortened by 1 base and J by 10 bases, with 15 bases between the two germline ends. There are 14 residues in the CDR3. Here the CDR3 DNA reads TGTGCCAGCAGCCAAGGGTCCAGGGCTAGCGCGCAGTATTTT. Amino acids: CASSQGSRASAQYF.

The chain joins TRBV6-1 to TRBJ2-7, with D possibly TRBD1 on 6 matching bases. With 1 base removed from V and 2 bases from J, the gap between germline ends came to 9 bases. The CDR3 has 14 amino acids. CDR1 is MNHNS and CDR2 is SASEGT in the germline V gene. The CDR3 DNA reads TGTGCCAGCAGTGAAGTAGGGGGAGCCTACGAGCAGTACTTC. Its translation: CASSEVGGAYEQYF.

This clonotype has more than one count but fewer than ten. This chain links TRBV29-1 with TRBJ1-1, with D unresolved. CDR3 size: 15 residues. Trimming stripped 1 base from V and 4 bases from J, with 16 bases between. Germline V gene lookup returns CDR1 SQVTM and CDR2 ANQGSEA. The chain's CDR3 is CSVEGVGAGGTEAFF. CDR3 in DNA: TGCAGCGTTGAAGGGGTAGGTGCCGGAGGCACTGAAGCTTTCTTT.

The J gene is TRBJ2-7, the V gene TRBV6-2 or TRBV6-3; D possibly corresponds to TRBD1 (5 bases). Germline CDR1 reads MNHEY; CDR2 reads SVGEGT. V lost 8 bases, J lost 5 bases, and 13 bases lay in between. This CDR3 region has 12 residues. CDR3 sequence: CASHTGDHEQYF. The CDR3 DNA reads TGTGCCAGCCATACAGGTGATCACGAGCAGTACTTC.

The rearrangement uses TRBV7-2 and TRBJ2-5; maybe TRBD2 (6 bases). V was shortened by 5 bases and J by 4 bases, with 14 bases between the two germline ends. From germline, CDR1 is SGHTA and CDR2 FQGNSA. There are 14 residues in the CDR3. The CDR3 sequence: CASSRDFGGETQYF. For the CDR3, the DNA is TGTGCCAGCAGCCGGGACTTCGGGGGAGAGACCCAGTACTTC.

Only a few counts were recorded for this clonotype. The chain joins TRBV5-1 to TRBJ2-3; 10 bases align to TRBD2. Germline values: CDR1 SGHRS, CDR2 YFSETQ. Trimming at V came to 4 bases and at J to 4 bases, leaving 9 bases not matched to a gene. The CDR3 contains 16 residues. The CDR3 region is CASSGARSGGADTQYF. The CDR3 DNA reads TGCGCCAGCAGCGGGGCAAGAAGCGGGGGGGCAGATACGCAGTATTTT.

The chain employs TRBV7-3 and TRBJ2-3; 10 bases map to TRBD2. J lost 4 bases, V lost 1 base, and 5 bases had no gene match. CDR1 and CDR2 (germline): SGHTA, FQGTGA. The CDR3 length is 16 residues. The DNA of the CDR3 is TGTGCCAGCAGCTTAATGAGCGGGGGGGCCCCAGATACGCAGTATTTT. Its protein is CASSLMSGGAPDTQYF.

The rearrangement links TRBV20-1 to TRBJ2-3; either TRBD1 or TRBD2 may supply D (5 bases each). The V end lost 0 bases, the J end lost 6 bases, and 13 bases lay between the germline ends. The CDR3 has 14 residues. The germline CDR1 and CDR2 sequences are DFQATT and SNEGSKA (reference sequence). The CDR3 DNA is TGCAGTGCTAGAGATTTTGCAGGGACGGATACGCAGTATTTT. It is translated as CSARDFAGTDTQYF.

The chain carries TRBV7-8 and TRBJ2-7; possible D gene TRBD2, 5 bases. The CDR3 runs to 14 residues. Deletions cut 6 bases from V and 1 base from J, with 13 bases between. Germline lookup yields CDR1 SGHVS and CDR2 FQNEAQ. The CDR3 is CASSQRTASYEQYF. The DNA of the CDR3 is TGTGCCAGCAGTCAGCGGACCGCTTCCTACGAGCAGTACTTC.

The V call is TRBV21-1, the J call TRBJ2-3; TRBD2 is taken as the D call from the table, unchecked against the DNA. TRBV21-1 is recorded as a pseudogene. The CDR3 runs 19 residues. The CDR3, as DNA: TGTGCCAGCAGCAAAGAGAGGTGGGCTAAGGGACCCCCCCAAGATACGCAGTATTTT. Its protein product is CASSKERWAKGPPQDTQYF.

The chain joins TRBV24-1 to TRBJ2-5; D is perhaps TRBD1 (6 bases). Germline V lookup: CDR1 KGHDR, CDR2 SFDVKD. With 4 bases removed from V and 11 bases from J, the gap between germline ends came to 19 bases. This CDR3 comprises 14 residues. The CDR3 loop reads CATSDPGTRNEQYF. The CDR3 DNA sequence: TGTGCCACCAGTGACCCCGGGACACGCAATGAGCAGTACTTC.

This clonotype has more than one count but fewer than ten. V gene TRBV4-3 combines with J gene TRBJ2-3; D remains ambiguous. The V gene's germline CDR1 is LGHNA and CDR2 YSLEER. Deletions cut 1 base from V and 2 bases from J, with 13 bases between. This CDR3 contains 16 residues. CDR3 amino acids: CASSQGIRAITDTQYF. DNA for the CDR3: TGCGCCAGCAGCCAAGGTATCCGGGCAATCACAGATACGCAGTATTTT.

The table lists this clonotype with a few counts. V gene TRBV7-6 combines with J gene TRBJ2-1, with unresolved D. V was trimmed by 3 bases and J by 15 bases, leaving 21 bases between them. Germline-derived CDR1 and CDR2 are SGHVS and FNYEAQ. The CDR3 covers 14 residues. The DNA for the CDR3 is TGTGCCAGCAGCTTGGACCTTGGAGTAAAGGCTATGTTCTTC. It translates to CASSLDLGVKAMFF. The whole variable domain, filled in from reference TRBV7-6 and TRBJ2-1, reads GAGVSQSPRYKVTKRGQDVALRCDPISGHVSLYWYRQALGQGPEFLTYFNYEAQQDKSGLPNDRFSAERPEGSISTLTIQRTEQRDSAMYRCASSLDLGVKAMFFGPGTRLTVL.

The chain links TRBV4-1 to TRBJ1-6; TRBD1 matches at 8 bases. The CDR3 covers 17 residues. Per the germline V gene, CDR1 is MGHRA and CDR2 is YSYEKL. V lost 4 bases, J lost 7 bases, and 12 bases stayed unmatched. The CDR3 loop is CASSPIIRGTGNSPLHF. The CDR3 DNA reads as TGCGCCAGCAGCCCTATAATTAGGGGGACAGGCAATTCACCCCTCCACTTT.

The chain carries TRBV28 and TRBJ2-5; 10 nucleotides match TRBD1. The DNA end is more similar to TRBJ2-7, so the J call may be wrong. Germline V gene lookup returns CDR1 MDHEN and CDR2 SYDVKM. There are 14 residues in the CDR3. The CDR3 sequence is CASTATGGTYEQYF. Written as DNA, the CDR3 is TGTGCCAGCACCGCGACAGGGGGCACCTACGAGCAGTACTTC.

V gene TRBV5-1 combines with J gene TRBJ1-2; D call uncertain. The V gene lost 10 bases and the J gene lost 4 bases, with 11 bases spanning the gap. The CDR3 loop spans 11 amino acids. In germline, CDR1 is SGHRS, CDR2 YFSETQ. This CDR3 is CAVLGTYGYTF. As DNA, the CDR3 is TGCGCCGTATTAGGCACCTATGGCTACACCTTC.

The chain recombines TRBV6-2 or TRBV6-3 with TRBJ2-1; D is unclear. CDR3 length: 9 amino acids. V was cut by 8 bases and J by 14 bases, with 10 bases left in between. Germline CDR1 reads MNHEY; CDR2 reads SVGEGT. The CDR3 sequence: CASVGAKFF. As DNA, the CDR3 is TGTGCCAGCGTAGGTGCCAAGTTCTTC.

This clonotype was picked up one time. The V and J genes are TRBV20-1 and TRBJ2-4; tentatively, D is TRBD1 (5 bases). Matching the DNA end better, TRBJ2-7 makes the J call doubtful. The CDR3 totals 14 residues. The germline V gene has CDR1 DFQATT and CDR2 SNEGSKA (reference sequence). CDR3 sequence reads: CSARFQGLPYEQYF. The CDR3 bases are TGCAGTGCTAGATTCCAGGGCCTTCCCTACGAGCAGTACTTC.